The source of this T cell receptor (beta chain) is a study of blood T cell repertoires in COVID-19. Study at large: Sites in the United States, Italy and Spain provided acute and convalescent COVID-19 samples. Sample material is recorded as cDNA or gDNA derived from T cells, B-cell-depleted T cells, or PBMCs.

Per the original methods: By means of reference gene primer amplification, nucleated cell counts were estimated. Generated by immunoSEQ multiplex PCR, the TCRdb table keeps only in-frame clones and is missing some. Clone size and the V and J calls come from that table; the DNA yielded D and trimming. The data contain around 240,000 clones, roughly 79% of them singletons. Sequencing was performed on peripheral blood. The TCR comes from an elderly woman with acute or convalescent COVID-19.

CDR3: CASRRQGAYEQYF. DNA for the CDR3: TGTGCCAGCAGACGACAGGGGGCCTACGAGCAGTACTTC. This chain links TRBV6-5 with TRBJ2-7; 9 bases line up with TRBD1. This CDR3 contains 13 residues. J was trimmed by 2 bases and V by 6 bases; bases with no gene match: 2. Germline V gene data show CDR1 as MNHEY and CDR2 as SVGAGI.